The 25 T cell receptor beta chains listed next were all sequenced from one sample in a study of T cells in localized non-small cell lung cancer. Data came from immunoSEQ multiplex PCR; TCRdb stores just in-frame clones and leaves some out. The table lists roughly 72,000 clones, 86% of them singletons. Sample: peripheral blood, taken before any cancer treatment. The receptor set was obtained from a male donor aged 60 or older with stage III squamous cell lung carcinoma.

The chain is built from TRBV28 and TRBJ1-6; D may be TRBD1 (6 bases). The CDR3 is 16 residues long. CDR1 MDHEN and CDR2 SYDVKM come from the germline V gene. V was cut by 3 bases and J by 5 bases, with 14 bases left in between. The CDR3 nucleotides read TGTGCCAGCAGTTTCGGACAGAGGCTTGATAATTCACCCCTCCACTTT. Amino acid sequence: CASSFGQRLDNSPLHF.

Here the CDR3 DNA reads TGTGCCACCAGCAGAGCCCAGGAGGAAACGCAGTATTTT. Encoded protein: CATSRAQEETQYF. This chain joins TRBV15 and TRBJ2-3; D is perhaps TRBD2 (5 bases). The germline V gene has CDR1 LNHNV and CDR2 YYDKDF (reference sequence). CDR3 length: 13 amino acids. V was cut by 1 base and J by 9 bases, with 11 bases left in between.

This CDR3 is CASSLAPNDGQPQHF. CDR3 nucleotide sequence: TGCGCCAGCAGCTTGGCCCCAAACGACGGTCAGCCCCAGCATTTT. The chain recombines TRBV5-1 with TRBJ1-5; D unclear. V was trimmed by 0 bases and J by 6 bases, leaving 13 bases between them. The CDR3 extends over 15 amino acids. Per germline, CDR1 SGHRS and CDR2 YFSETQ.

The CDR3 protein is CASSLGPNNEQFF. The CDR3 DNA is TGTGCCAGCAGCTTAGGGCCAAACAATGAGCAGTTCTTC. This chain links TRBV7-9 with TRBJ2-1; D gene uncertain. The CDR3 extends over 13 amino acids. Trimming removed 1 base at V and 5 bases at J, with 6 bases between. Germline CDR1 SEHNR, CDR2 FQNEAQ (reference sequence).

The chain couples TRBV10-2 to TRBJ2-5, with D tentatively TRBD1 or TRBD2 (6 bases each). This CDR3 has 13 residues. With 3 bases removed from V and 7 bases from J, the gap between germline ends came to 12 bases. From germline, CDR1 is WSHSY and CDR2 SAAADI. This chain's CDR3 is CASSERGDATQYF. DNA of the CDR3: TGCGCCAGCAGTGAAAGGGGGGATGCGACCCAGTACTTC.

This chain connects TRBV5-1 to TRBJ2-3, with TRBD2 matching over 7 bases. J lost 4 bases, V lost 2 bases, and 7 bases had no gene match. There are 15 residues in the CDR3. Germline loops: CDR1 SGHRS, CDR2 YFSETQ. The CDR3 spells CASSFQRGPADTQYF. In DNA form, the CDR3 reads TGCGCCAGCAGCTTCCAGCGGGGTCCGGCAGATACGCAGTATTTT. Together with reference TRBV5-1 and TRBJ2-3, the CDR3 gives the full variable domain: KAGVTQTPRYLIKTRGQQVTLSCSPISGHRSVSWYQQTPGQGLQFLFEYFSETQRNKGNFPGRFSGRQFSNSRSEMNVSTLELGDSALYLCASSFQRGPADTQYFGPGTRLTVL.

This chain links TRBV2 with TRBJ2-3; the match to TRBD2 covers 7 bases. After removal of 4 bases from V and 4 bases from J, the junction contained 8 bases not matched to a gene. CDR1 and CDR2 (germline): SNHLY, FYNNEI. This CDR3 comprises 15 residues. CDR3 region: CASSVNGGISDTQYF. CDR3 nucleotides: TGTGCCAGCAGTGTGAACGGGGGGATTTCAGATACGCAGTATTTT.

This clone is a singleton in its sample. This sequence joins TRBV5-6 and TRBJ1-2; 12 bases line up with TRBD1. CDR1 and CDR2 (germline): SGHDT, YYEEEE. The CDR3 contains 17 residues. V lost 0 bases and J lost 3; bases outside the gene matches: 6. The CDR3: CASSLAVGTGGDYGYTF. In nucleotides, the CDR3 is TGTGCCAGCAGCTTGGCAGTCGGGACAGGGGGCGACTATGGCTACACCTTC.

This chain links TRBV4-1 with TRBJ1-5; D is ambiguous. V lost 1 base and J lost 6, with 13 bases in between. In germline, CDR1 is MGHRA, CDR2 YSYEKL. CDR3 length equals 15 residues. CDR3 nucleotide sequence: TGCGCCAGCAGCCAAGGGGTGGGGTCAGGTCAGCCCCAGCATTTT. Translated, it gives CASSQGVGSGQPQHF.

This clone was seen only once. This chain uses TRBV5-8 with TRBJ1-5, with a weak D call TRBD1 (5 bases). V lost 3 bases, J lost 1 base, and 5 bases lay in between. Germline V gives CDR1 SGHTS, CDR2 YDEGEE. The CDR3 has 13 residues. CDR3 sequence reads: CASSWDSNQPQHF. In DNA form, the CDR3 reads TGTGCCAGCAGCTGGGACAGCAATCAGCCCCAGCATTTT.

V gene TRBV4-3 combines with J gene TRBJ2-5; 8 bases align to TRBD2. Germline values: CDR1 LGHNA, CDR2 YSLEER. The CDR3 has 17 residues. Trimming took 0 bases from V and 1 from J; bases not matched to a gene: 7. The CDR3 DNA reads TGCGCCAGCAGCCAAGATACTAGCGGAGCCTCCCAAGAGACCCAGTACTTC. It translates to CASSQDTSGASQETQYF.

The gene calls are TRBV6-5 and TRBJ2-7; D is ambiguous. Germline V gene lookup returns CDR1 MNHEY and CDR2 SVGAGI. The V end was cut by 6 bases, the J end by 0 bases, with 12 bases between. The CDR3 length is 14 residues. CDR3 sequence: CASRGRQNSYEQYF. The CDR3 nucleotides read TGTGCCAGCAGGGGCAGGCAAAACTCCTACGAGCAGTACTTC.

J is TRBJ1-1 and V is TRBV10-3; no definite D call. V gave up 6 bases and J gave up 0 bases, with 8 bases separating them. CDR3 length: 13 residues. In germline, CDR1 is ENHRY, CDR2 SYGVKD. The CDR3 reads CAIRREVNTEAFF. The CDR3 DNA sequence: TGTGCCATCAGGAGGGAGGTGAACACTGAAGCTTTCTTT.

The genes are TRBV4-3 and TRBJ2-7, with D unresolved. The CDR3 length is 14 residues. V was shortened by 1 base and J by 3 bases, with 10 bases between the two germline ends. CDR1 and CDR2 from the germline V gene are LGHNA and YSLEER. The CDR3 nucleotides are TGCGCCAGCAGCCAAGTTCAAGGGAACTACGAGCAGTACTTC. Translated: CASSQVQGNYEQYF.

V and J are TRBV5-5 and TRBJ1-1, with D perhaps TRBD1 (5 bases). The CDR3 has 14 amino acids. Germline CDR1 reads SGHKS; CDR2 reads YYEKEE (reference sequence). The V end lost 2 bases, the J end lost 1 base, and 9 bases lay between the germline ends. For the CDR3, the DNA is TGTGCCAGCAGCTTATGGGGCGCGAACACTGAAGCTTTCTTT. Its translation is CASSLWGANTEAFF. Together with reference TRBV5-5 and TRBJ1-1, the CDR3 gives the full variable domain: DAGVTQSPTHLIKTRGQQVTLRCSPISGHKSVSWYQQVLGQGPQFIFQYYEKEERGRGNFPDRFSARQFPNYSSELNVNALLLGDSALYLCASSLWGANTEAFFGQGTRLTVV.

The V call is TRBV14, the J call TRBJ1-2; D gene unclear. Germline V gene lookup returns CDR1 SGHDN and CDR2 FVKESK. There are 15 residues in the CDR3. The germline V and J ends were trimmed by 0 bases and 5 bases, with 13 bases remaining between them. The CDR3 DNA is TGTGCCAGCAGCCAAGAACCGGTGGGCGGTTATGGCTACACCTTC. Translated: CASSQEPVGGYGYTF.

The gene calls are TRBV13 and TRBJ1-2; TRBD1 aligns across 9 bases. Unmatched junction bases numbered 8, after V lost 2 bases and J lost 4 bases. This CDR3 has 16 residues. Looked up from germline, CDR1 is PRHDT and CDR2 is FYEKMQ (reference sequence). The DNA of the CDR3 is TGTGCCAGCAGCTTAAGTACGGGACAGGGATCCTATGGCTACACCTTC. Translated: CASSLSTGQGSYGYTF.

The rearrangement links TRBV21-1 to TRBJ1-6. TRBV21-1 is flagged as a pseudogene. This CDR3 spans 19 amino acids. CDR3 sequence (DNA): TGTGCCAGCAGCGTTTGCCAAAGGGCTGAGAGCTCCTATAATTCACCCCTCCACTTT. Protein: CASSVCQRAESSYNSPLHF.

A note on this clone: One end of the junction varies from germline; a read error may be responsible. This sequence joins TRBV7-7 and TRBJ2-2; 8 bases align to TRBD1. The CDR3 length is 15 residues. Germline V gene lookup returns CDR1 SSHAT and CDR2 FNYEAQ (reference sequence). CDR3 in amino acids: CASSLSQGDTGELFF. The DNA for the CDR3 is TGTGCTAGCAGCTTATCACAGGGGGACACCGGGGAGCTGTTTTTT.

This chain uses TRBV7-2 with TRBJ2-3; 11 bases match TRBD2. CDR3 length equals 13 residues. Germline V gene lookup returns CDR1 SGHTA and CDR2 FQGNSA. With V trimmed by 1 base and J by 12 bases, 3 bases remained unmatched. The CDR3 reads CASSLGSGGVQYF. The CDR3 region has the DNA TGTGCCAGCAGCTTAGGTAGCGGGGGGGTACAGTATTTT.

The V gene is TRBV6-1, the J gene TRBJ1-2, with 9 bases identical to TRBD1. The ends lost 5 bases at V and 4 bases at J; junction bases unmatched: 5. The CDR3 is 14 residues long. Germline V gene data show CDR1 as MNHNS and CDR2 as SASEGT. The CDR3 region is CASSPGTGTYGYTF. CDR3 bases: TGTGCCAGCAGTCCCGGGACAGGGACCTATGGCTACACCTTC.

This clone was counted a single time. This chain joins TRBV19 and TRBJ2-2, with TRBD1 identical over 7 bases. V shed 3 bases, J shed 7 bases, and the junction held 8 bases outside the gene matches. Germline CDR1 and CDR2: LNHDA and SQIVND (reference sequence). The CDR3 extends over 15 amino acids. CDR3 DNA: TGTGCCAGTAGTATTCGACAGGGAGTAAGCGGGGAGCTGTTTTTT. This encodes CASSIRQGVSGELFF.

This clone has a handful of counts. The V call is TRBV27, the J call TRBJ1-5, with 8 bases lining up with TRBD1. Germline assignment: CDR1 MNHEY and CDR2 SMNVEV (reference sequence). CDR3 length equals 16 residues. The V gene end was trimmed by 2 bases and the J gene end by 2 bases; junction bases not matched to a gene: 5. The CDR3 sequence is CASSLRDRLGNQPQHF. The CDR3 nucleotides read TGTGCCAGCAGTTTACGGGACAGGCTTGGCAATCAGCCCCAGCATTTT.

The chain combines TRBV5-1 with TRBJ2-3; 7 bases fit TRBD2. The germline gives CDR1 SGHRS, CDR2 YFSETQ. The V and J ends lost 6 bases and 6 bases, in that order; junction bases with no gene match: 7. The CDR3 covers 13 residues. CDR3 loop: CASTDPGGDTQYF. DNA of the CDR3: TGCGCCAGCACCGACCCCGGGGGGGATACGCAGTATTTT.

The V call is TRBV19, the J call TRBJ2-1, with 8 bases that match TRBD1. Germline V gene lookup returns CDR1 LNHDA and CDR2 SQIVND (reference sequence). The CDR3 is 15 amino acids. V lost 5 bases, J lost 8 bases, and 11 bases stayed unmatched. The CDR3 spells CASSSPDRAIDEQFF. Written as DNA, the CDR3 is TGTGCCAGTAGTTCCCCGGACAGGGCGATCGATGAGCAGTTCTTC.